This T cell receptor beta chain was documented in a study (dated by TCRdb to about 2016). In the case of this clonotype: It has no known antigen specificity. No much larger clone is present one base from it, and per-base qualities are unavailable.

The library was built by means of RT-PCR. The instrument was an Illumina MiSeq. The public reads were reprocessed in TCRdb via fastp at Q25 and MiXCR, keeping in-frame beta chains. A single entry per CDR3 protein holds the most common genes and DNA from its merged rows. The sample table records more than 550,000 distinct CDR3 sequences; about 14% of these occur just once. The ten largest clones add up to around 3.3% of the sample. CDR3 length: 15 amino acids, cysteine to phenylalanine. Kept here is only the CDR3 DNA, which spans 45 bases and is read in frame from base 1. Here V drops 10 bases and J drops 2 bases, and the junction holds 7 bases not matched to any gene. The germline V gene provides CDR1 MNHNS and CDR2 SASEGT.

Sequenced sample: memory CD4+ T cells from blood. The chain is encoded by TRBV6-1 joined to TRBJ2-1; 11 junctional bases match TRBD2. The sequence derives from a female donor in good health, serving as a healthy control. The CDR3 loop reads CATRGLAGPYNEQFF. The DNA sequence is given as TGTGCCACCCGAGGACTAGCGGGTCCCTACAATGAGCAGTTCTTC.